This section outlines one TCR beta chain sequence together with its context. Antigen specificity is unknown. V shed 4 bases, J shed 4 bases, and the junction held 11 bases outside the gene matches. The CDR3 has 16 residues. Germline V CDR1 and CDR2: MNHEY, SVGAGI. A sample-barcoded 5' primer and a J-beta primer mix were used in a second PCR of roughly 7 to 11 cycles. TCRdb itself ran the 5' RACE reads through MiXCR, one entry per CDR3 protein. The table records 1.4 million to 1.5 million distinct CDR3 sequences, roughly 40% of them present only once. This entry belongs to a study of blood T cells in healthy people across ages. Study outcomes and limitations: Whereas aged donors had fewer naive CD4+ cells, long-lived donors had more of them and higher diversity. The recorded TCR beta diversity per million T cells decreased in a roughly linear manner with age.

The specimen was blood. This receptor was obtained from a woman between 18 and 29 years old in good health. The chain couples TRBV6-5 to TRBJ2-3; 7 positions agree with TRBD1. The CDR3 loop is CASSSLGTDASDTQYF. The CDR3 DNA is TGTGCCAGCAGTTCCCTGGGGACAGACGCGTCAGATACGCAGTATTTT.